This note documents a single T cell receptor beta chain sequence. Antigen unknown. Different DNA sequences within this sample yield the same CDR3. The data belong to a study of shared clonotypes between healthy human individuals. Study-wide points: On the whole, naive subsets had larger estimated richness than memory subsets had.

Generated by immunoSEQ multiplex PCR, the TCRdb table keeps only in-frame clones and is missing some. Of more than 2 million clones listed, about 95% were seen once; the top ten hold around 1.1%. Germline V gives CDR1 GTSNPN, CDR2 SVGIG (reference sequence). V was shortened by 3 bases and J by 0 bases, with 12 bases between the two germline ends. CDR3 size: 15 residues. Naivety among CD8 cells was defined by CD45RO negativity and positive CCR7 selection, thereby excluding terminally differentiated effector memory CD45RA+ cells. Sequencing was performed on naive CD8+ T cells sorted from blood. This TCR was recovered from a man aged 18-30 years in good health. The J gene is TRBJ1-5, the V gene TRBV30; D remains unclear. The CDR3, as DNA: TGTGCCTGGAGCGTCGGCGAAAATAGCAATCAGCCCCAGCATTTT. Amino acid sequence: CAWSVGENSNQPQHF. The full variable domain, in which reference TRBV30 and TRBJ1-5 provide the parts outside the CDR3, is SQTIHQWPATLVQPVGSPLSLECTVEGTSNPNLYWYRQAAGRGLQLLFYSVGIGQISSEVPQNLSASRPQDRQFILSSKKLLLSDSGFYLCAWSVGENSNQPQHFGDGTRLSIL.